A selection of T cell receptor beta chains follows, all from one sample in a study of cytomegalovirus exposure and HLA in healthy donors. Sequenced by immunoSEQ multiplex PCR; TCRdb stores in-frame clones only, minus some. In the table there are around 130,000 clones, 8.5% to 10% of which are singletons. The sequenced sample was PBMCs. The receptors shown here come from a man aged 40-49 years in good health and CMV-seronegative. The CDR3 runs from the conserved cysteine through the conserved F or W. D genes are given only for firm matches. Some rows have no size entry. The others give once, few or many, or a class for an expanded clone.

few	TRBD1	TRBV15	15	TRBJ1-1	CATSRDQGGNTEAFF	TGTGCCACCAGCAGAGATCAGGGGGGCAACACTGAAGCTTTCTTT
few	TRBD1	TRBV30	13	TRBJ1-1	CAWSVQGVTEAFF	TGTGCCTGGAGTGTACAGGGGGTTACTGAAGCTTTCTTT
few	TRBD1	TRBV19	15	TRBJ1-1	CASTYGTGGLTEAFF	TGTGCCAGTACGTATGGGACAGGGGGCCTCACTGAAGCTTTCTTT
-	-	TRBV12-5	11	TRBJ2-1	CASGLVTGQFF	TGTGCTAGTGGTTTGGTAACAGGACAGTTCTTC
few	-	TRBV9	12	TRBJ2-2	CASSVASGELFF	TGTGCCAGCAGCGTAGCTTCCGGGGAGCTGTTTTTT
few	-	TRBV5-1	13	TRBJ1-2	CASRGTANYGYTF	TGCGCCAGCAGGGGTACAGCTAACTATGGCTACACCTTC
few	-	TRBV29-1	13	TRBJ1-2	CSVEDGQSYGYTF	TGCAGCGTTGAAGATGGACAGAGCTATGGCTACACCTTC
-	TRBD2	TRBV6-1	13	TRBJ2-7	CASESSGSYEQYF	TGTGCCAGCGAATCTAGCGGGAGCTACGAGCAGTACTTC
-	-	TRBV30	13	TRBJ2-7	CAWSQGSSYEQYF	TGTGCCTGGAGTCAGGGAAGCTCCTACGAGCAGTACTTC
-	TRBD1	TRBV7-9	15	TRBJ1-4	CASSSLQGANEKLFF	TGTGCCAGCAGCTCCTTACAGGGGGCGAATGAAAAACTGTTTTTT